The T cell receptor beta chain under discussion was sequenced for a study of blood T cells in healthy people across ages. There are 14 residues in the CDR3. V gave up 4 bases and J gave up 0 bases, with 11 bases separating them. Germline CDR1 is SGHRS and CDR2 is YFSETQ. A sample-barcoded 5' primer and a J-beta primer mix were used in a second PCR of roughly 6 to 11 cycles. TCRdb independently ran MiXCR on the 5' RACE reads; one entry per CDR3 protein. The sample holds just under 900,000 distinct CDR3 sequences, 29% seen once. The sequence was obtained from a woman of 80 years or more in good health. The rearrangement uses TRBV5-1 and TRBJ2-7; maybe TRBD1 (6 bases). The sample consisted of blood. CDR3 sequence reads: CASSGTGHSYEQYF. CDR3 DNA sequence: TGCGCCAGCAGCGGGACGGGACACTCCTACGAGCAGTACTTC.